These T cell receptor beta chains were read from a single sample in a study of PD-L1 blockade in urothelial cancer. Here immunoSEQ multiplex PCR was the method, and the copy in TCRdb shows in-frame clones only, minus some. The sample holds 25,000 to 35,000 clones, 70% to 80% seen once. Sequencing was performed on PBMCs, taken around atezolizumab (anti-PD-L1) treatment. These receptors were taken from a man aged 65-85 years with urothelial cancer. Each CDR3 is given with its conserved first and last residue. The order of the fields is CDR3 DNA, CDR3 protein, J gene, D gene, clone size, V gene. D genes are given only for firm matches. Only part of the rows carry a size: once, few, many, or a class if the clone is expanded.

cdr3_nt: TGCGCCAGCAGCCAAGGGGTCCAGGCTCGGGGCTACACCTTC
cdr3_aa: CASSQGVQARGYTF
j_call: TRBJ1-2
d_call: NA
clone_size: once
v_call: TRBV4-1

cdr3_nt: TGTGCCAGCAGTGACTCGACTAGCGGGAGTGGCACAGATACGCAGTATTTT
cdr3_aa: CASSDSTSGSGTDTQYF
j_call: TRBJ2-3
d_call: TRBD2
clone_size: medium-sized
v_call: TRBV6-4

cdr3_nt: TGTGCTAGTGGTAAAAACAGGGGGCGCGAACAAGAGACCCAGTACTTC
cdr3_aa: CASGKNRGREQETQYF
j_call: TRBJ2-5
d_call: TRBD1
clone_size: NA
v_call: TRBV12-5

cdr3_nt: TGTGCCAGCAGCGCCTTTAGCGGGAGGCCCACAGATACGCAGTATTTT
cdr3_aa: CASSAFSGRPTDTQYF
j_call: TRBJ2-3
d_call: TRBD2
clone_size: NA
v_call: TRBV9

cdr3_nt: TGTGCCAGCAGCCCGACGAACTTGCGGGACAGGCGAGGCCACGAGCAGTACTTC
cdr3_aa: CASSPTNLRDRRGHEQYF
j_call: TRBJ2-7
d_call: TRBD1
clone_size: once
v_call: TRBV14

cdr3_nt: TGTGCCAGTAGCGTTGGCGGGGGAGTCCGGGATACGCAGTATTTT
cdr3_aa: CASSVGGGVRDTQYF
j_call: TRBJ2-3
d_call: TRBD2
clone_size: NA
v_call: TRBV19

cdr3_nt: TGTGCCAGCAGCTTACACACAGATACGCAGTATTTT
cdr3_aa: CASSLHTDTQYF
j_call: TRBJ2-3
d_call: NA
clone_size: NA
v_call: TRBV7-9

cdr3_nt: TGTGCCAGCAGTTACTCGAGAGTCGGGGAGACCCAGTACTTC
cdr3_aa: CASSYSRVGETQYF
j_call: TRBJ2-5
d_call: NA
clone_size: NA
v_call: TRBV6-5

cdr3_nt: TGTGCCAGCAGTCCGACAGGGAACACTGAAGCTTTCTTT
cdr3_aa: CASSPTGNTEAFF
j_call: TRBJ1-1
d_call: NA
clone_size: NA
v_call: TRBV27

cdr3_nt: TGTGCCAGCAGTGAAAACCCTCTCGTGCGGGAGGGGGAGACCCAGTACTTC
cdr3_aa: CASSENPLVREGETQYF
j_call: TRBJ2-5
d_call: TRBD2
clone_size: NA
v_call: TRBV25-1

cdr3_nt: TGTGCCAGCAGTTTATCCGGACTAGCGGGAGAGGGGGAGACCCAGTACTTC
cdr3_aa: CASSLSGLAGEGETQYF
j_call: TRBJ2-5
d_call: TRBD2
clone_size: NA
v_call: TRBV28

cdr3_nt: TGTGCCAGCAAGGGGACTAGTCCCACCGGGGAGCTGTTTTTT
cdr3_aa: CASKGTSPTGELFF
j_call: TRBJ2-2
d_call: TRBD2
clone_size: NA
v_call: TRBV6-6

cdr3_nt: TGTGCCAGCAGCCTAGGACAGGGGGCTCTCGGCTACACCTTC
cdr3_aa: CASSLGQGALGYTF
j_call: TRBJ1-2
d_call: TRBD1
clone_size: NA
v_call: TRBV5-6

cdr3_nt: TGTGCCAGCAGCTTGGCCCCACAGCTACCCTACGAGCAGTACTTC
cdr3_aa: CASSLAPQLPYEQYF
j_call: TRBJ2-7
d_call: NA
clone_size: once
v_call: TRBV5-5

cdr3_nt: TGTGCCAGCAGCAAGGACAGAAACACCGGGGAGCTGTTTTTT
cdr3_aa: CASSKDRNTGELFF
j_call: TRBJ2-2
d_call: NA
clone_size: NA
v_call: TRBV7-2

cdr3_nt: TGTGCCAGCAGCTTAGTCTCTCGGGGGGGTCAGCCCCAGCATTTT
cdr3_aa: CASSLVSRGGQPQHF
j_call: TRBJ1-5
d_call: NA
clone_size: NA
v_call: TRBV7-4

cdr3_nt: TGTGCCAGCAGCTTCTTTAAGGGGGCGTCGGAGTTCTTC
cdr3_aa: CASSFFKGASEFF
j_call: TRBJ2-1
d_call: TRBD1
clone_size: NA
v_call: TRBV7-2

cdr3_nt: TGTGCCAGCACCCGACAGAGCTCCTACGAGCAGTACTTC
cdr3_aa: CASTRQSSYEQYF
j_call: TRBJ2-7
d_call: NA
clone_size: NA
v_call: TRBV6-1

cdr3_nt: TGTGCCAGTAAGGGGCGGCTCTCCTACGAGCAGTACTTC
cdr3_aa: CASKGRLSYEQYF
j_call: TRBJ2-7
d_call: NA
clone_size: NA
v_call: TRBV19

cdr3_nt: TGTGCCAGCAGCCGTACTAGCGCTAGCTACGAGCAGTACTTC
cdr3_aa: CASSRTSASYEQYF
j_call: TRBJ2-7
d_call: TRBD2
clone_size: NA
v_call: TRBV27

cdr3_nt: TGTGCCAGCAGCACCCCCCGGACAGCAAAGTCCTACAATGAGCAGTTCTTC
cdr3_aa: CASSTPRTAKSYNEQFF
j_call: TRBJ2-1
d_call: NA
clone_size: NA
v_call: TRBV7-2

cdr3_nt: TGTGCCAGTAGTATAGGCGGTGCGCTGACTGAAGAGACCCAGTACTTC
cdr3_aa: CASSIGGALTEETQYF
j_call: TRBJ2-5
d_call: NA
clone_size: NA
v_call: TRBV19